The 29 T cell receptor beta chains below were found in one sample sequenced in a study of CD8 T cells in Susac syndrome. An amount of RNA that ranged from about 0.45 to 1 ug was reverse transcribed with random hexamers. Each CDR3 protein gets one entry after TCRdb re-called the immunoSEQ multiplex PCR reads with MiXCR. The table includes under 150,000 distinct CDR3 sequences, around 94% detected once. Specimen: CD4+ T cells from PBMCs. All receptors derive from a human donor with multiple sclerosis.

This clonotype has just one count. The rearrangement uses TRBV4-2 and TRBJ1-3; the D gene is possibly TRBD1 (6 bases). CDR1 is LGHNA, CDR2 YNFKEQ, per germline. V lost 7 bases to trimming and J lost 0 bases, with 16 bases between them. CDR3 size: 16 residues. The CDR3, as DNA: TGTGCCAGCAATAGGGGGAACCAGGGCTCTGGAAACACCATATATTTT. Protein product: CASNRGNQGSGNTIYF.

This chain connects TRBV7-3 to TRBJ1-2; the match to TRBD1 covers 8 bases. This CDR3 region has 11 residues. The V segment lost 5 bases and the J segment 10 bases; nucleotides outside the gene matches: 3. Germline V CDR1 and CDR2: SGHTA, FQGTGA. CDR3 nucleotide sequence: TGTGCCAGCAGCCTACAGGGGGTCTACACCTTC. It is translated as CASSLQGVYTF.

The rearrangement uses TRBV5-6 and TRBJ2-5; 11 bases map to TRBD2. This CDR3 is 16 amino acids long. CDR1 is SGHDT and CDR2 is YYEEEE in the germline V gene. Losses at the gene ends were 0 bases for V and 1 base for J; bases not matched to a gene: 2. The CDR3 DNA reads as TGTGCCAGCAGCTTGGCTAGCGGGGGGCGCCAAGAGACCCAGTACTTC. This codes for CASSLASGGRQETQYF.

The rearrangement links TRBV12-3 or TRBV12-4 to TRBJ2-2; a weak D match, TRBD1 (5 bases). The CDR3 spans 15 residues. V was trimmed by 2 bases and J by 0 bases, leaving 7 bases between them. CDR3 bases: TGTGCCAGCAGTTTACCAGGGTCGAACACCGGGGAGCTGTTTTTT. Its protein product is CASSLPGSNTGELFF.

This sequence joins TRBV4-1 and TRBJ2-1, with 15 bases that match TRBD2. V dropped 6 bases and J dropped 7; count of bases not matched to a gene: 4. The germline V gene has CDR1 MGHRA and CDR2 YSYEKL. The CDR3 is made up of 15 amino acids. The CDR3 sequence is CASRRTSGGGNEQFF. CDR3 nucleotides: TGCGCCAGCAGACGGACTAGCGGGGGGGGGAATGAGCAGTTCTTC.

The V and J genes are TRBV18 and TRBJ2-7, with 10 bases fitting TRBD1. Trimming took 2 bases from V and 5 from J; bases not matched to a gene: 6. CDR3 size: 15 residues. Germline V gene data show CDR1 as KGHSH and CDR2 as LQKENI. CDR3 amino acids: CASSPTGQGRNEQYF. In DNA, the CDR3 is TGTGCCAGCTCACCAACGGGACAGGGGAGGAACGAGCAGTACTTC.

V gene TRBV15 combines with J gene TRBJ1-2; D call uncertain. Trimming removed 2 bases from V and 6 bases from J, with 10 bases in between. This CDR3 contains 13 residues. Germline CDR1 and CDR2: LNHNV and YYDKDF (reference sequence). This CDR3 is CATSRSPRDGYTF. CDR3 nucleotide sequence: TGTGCCACCAGCAGATCGCCCCGGGATGGCTACACCTTC.

The V and J genes are TRBV12-3 or TRBV12-4 and TRBJ2-4, with D possibly TRBD2 on 6 matching bases. The CDR3 is 16 amino acids. V gave up 3 bases and J gave up 6 bases, with 18 bases separating them. The CDR3 is CASSLIGALGGNIQYF. CDR3 bases: TGTGCCAGCAGTTTGATCGGGGCTCTGGGGGGAAACATTCAGTACTTC.

This chain joins TRBV9 and TRBJ2-7, with TRBD1 matching 9 bases. The CDR3 contains 13 residues. Germline V lookup: CDR1 SGDLS, CDR2 YYNGEE. V lost 3 bases, J lost 7 bases, and 5 bases stayed unmatched. CDR3: CASSGGQGWEQYF. In nucleotides, the CDR3 is TGTGCCAGCAGCGGGGGACAGGGATGGGAGCAGTACTTC.

The chain links TRBV19 to TRBJ1-1, with TRBD1 identical over 7 bases. CDR3 length: 15 amino acids. CDR1 LNHDA and CDR2 SQIVND come from the germline V gene (reference sequence). V lost 2 bases to trimming and J lost 8 bases; unmatched junction nucleotides: 11. Written as DNA, the CDR3 is TGTGCCAGTAGTATATCCCGCAAGGGGGACAGAGAAGCTTTCTTT. Amino acids: CASSISRKGDREAFF.

This chain uses TRBV7-2 with TRBJ2-3; 8 nucleotides align to TRBD2. In germline, CDR1 is SGHTA, CDR2 FQGNSA. With V trimmed by 4 bases and J by 3 bases, 9 bases remained unmatched. This CDR3 is 16 amino acids long. The DNA for the CDR3 is TGTGCCAGCAGCTCCCGCGCGAGCGGGGGAACAGATACGCAGTATTTT. It codes for CASSSRASGGTDTQYF.

The CDR3: CASSPTTGGWNTGELFF. CDR3 in DNA: TGTGCCAGCAGCCCAACAACAGGGGGCTGGAACACCGGGGAGCTGTTTTTT. This chain links TRBV7-2 with TRBJ2-2, with 9 bases lining up with TRBD1. Germline values: CDR1 SGHTA, CDR2 FQGNSA. V shed 5 bases and J 1 base; nucleotides not matched to a gene: 8. The CDR3 is 17 amino acids. Based on the CDR3 plus reference TRBV7-2 and TRBJ2-2, the full variable domain is GAGVSQSPSNKVTEKGKDVELRCDPISGHTALYWYRQSLGQGLEFLIYFQGNSAPDKSGLPSDRFSAERTGGSVSTLTIQRTQQEDSAVYLCASSPTTGGWNTGELFFGEGSRLTVL.

The chain links TRBV6-5 to TRBJ1-4; D ambiguous. The V gene's germline CDR1 is MNHEY and CDR2 SVGAGI. Deletions cut 3 bases from V and 7 bases from J, with 12 bases between. The CDR3 spans 14 residues. CDR3 sequence reads: CASSYGGPGEKLFF. For the CDR3, the DNA is TGTGCCAGCAGTTATGGAGGACCGGGTGAAAAACTGTTTTTT.

The chain employs TRBV4-3 and TRBJ1-1, with D possibly being TRBD1 (5 bases). Trimming left V 4 bases short and J 1 base short, with 13 bases between. The CDR3 covers 15 residues. Looked up from germline, CDR1 is LGHNA and CDR2 is YSLEER. CDR3 in amino acids: CASSRNSGTNTEAFF. CDR3 DNA: TGCGCCAGCAGCCGCAACTCCGGGACGAACACTGAAGCTTTCTTT.

This clonotype was seen once. This chain connects TRBV6-1 to TRBJ1-1, with 7 bases lining up with TRBD1. Germline V CDR1 and CDR2: MNHNS, SASEGT. V lost 4 bases, J lost 6 bases, and 8 bases stayed unmatched. The CDR3 covers 14 residues. The CDR3 DNA is TGTGCCAGCAGTGCAACTGATCAGGGGGCTGAAGCTTTCTTT. This sequence encodes CASSATDQGAEAFF.

The V call is TRBV2, the J call TRBJ2-1; 11 bases are shared with TRBD2. The germline CDR1 and CDR2 sequences are SNHLY and FYNNEI. V gave up 2 bases and J gave up 3 bases; unmatched junction bases: 3. The CDR3 is 16 residues long. DNA for the CDR3: TGTGCCAGCAGTGAATTCACTAGCGGGAGCTACAATGAGCAGTTCTTC. Its translation is CASSEFTSGSYNEQFF.

The genes are TRBV9 and TRBJ2-7; TRBD1 matches 8 bases. CDR3 size: 14 residues. Losses at the gene ends were 2 bases for V and 3 bases for J; bases not matched to a gene: 4. Germline-derived CDR1 and CDR2 are SGDLS and YYNGEE. The chain's CDR3 is CASSVLGTGYEQYF. Here the CDR3 DNA reads TGTGCCAGCAGCGTTTTAGGGACAGGCTACGAGCAGTACTTC.

This clonotype was recorded a few times. The chain joins TRBV18 to TRBJ1-1; 7 bases map to TRBD1. The CDR3 has 14 amino acids. Germline V gene data show CDR1 as KGHSH and CDR2 as LQKENI. The V and J ends lost 6 bases and 0 bases, in that order; junction bases with no gene match: 4. In DNA form, the CDR3 reads TGTGCCAGCTCCCGACAGGGCCTGAACACTGAAGCTTTCTTT. Translated: CASSRQGLNTEAFF. Full variable domain (missing parts from reference TRBV18 and TRBJ1-1): NAGVMQNPRHLVRRRGQEARLRCSPMKGHSHVYWYRQLPEEGLKFMVYLQKENIIDESGMPKERFSAEFPKEGPSILRIQQVVRGDSAAYFCASSRQGLNTEAFFGQGTRLTVV.

The chain couples TRBV6-2 or TRBV6-3 to TRBJ2-7; D uncertain. The CDR3 loop spans 12 amino acids. Trimming took 6 bases from V and 2 from J, leaving 8 bases between them. Germline loops: CDR1 MNHEY, CDR2 SVGEGT. CDR3 in DNA: TGTGCCAGCAGCCTACACGCCTACGAGCAGTACTTC. This codes for CASSLHAYEQYF.

The chain combines TRBV27 with TRBJ1-2; 8 bases fit TRBD1. CDR1 and CDR2 (germline): MNHEY, SMNVEV (reference sequence). This CDR3 comprises 15 residues. The V segment lost 3 bases and the J segment 0 bases; nucleotides outside the gene matches: 3. The CDR3 protein is CASSFLTGANYGYTF. DNA of the CDR3: TGTGCCAGCAGTTTCCTGACAGGGGCTAACTATGGCTACACCTTC.

This chain joins TRBV6-1 and TRBJ2-2; D is unresolved. Germline V gene data show CDR1 as MNHNS and CDR2 as SASEGT. This CDR3 has 15 residues. With 8 bases removed from V and 0 bases from J, the gap between germline ends came to 13 bases. As DNA, the CDR3 is TGTGCCAGCGAAGTACGGGCCGCGAACACCGGGGAGCTGTTTTTT. It codes for CASEVRAANTGELFF.

V gene TRBV2 combines with J gene TRBJ1-1; 7 nucleotides agree with TRBD1. The length of the CDR3 is 15 residues. The germline V gene encodes CDR1 SNHLY and CDR2 FYNNEI. V lost 7 bases and J lost 1; bases outside the gene matches: 9. This CDR3 is CASIRGMVSNTEAFF. CDR3 nucleotide sequence: TGTGCCAGCATCAGGGGGATGGTATCGAACACTGAAGCTTTCTTT.

This chain links TRBV29-1 with TRBJ1-3; 10 bases align to TRBD1. V trimming: 7 bases; J trimming: 4 bases; junction bases outside the gene matches: 7. Germline V lookup: CDR1 SQVTM, CDR2 ANQGSEA. This CDR3 has 14 residues. The CDR3 DNA is TGCAGCGCCGACGGACAGGGGGGAGGAAACACCATATATTTT. Translation gives CSADGQGGGNTIYF.

This chain links TRBV30 with TRBJ2-2; TRBD1 is a possible D gene (5 bases). Trimming removed 4 bases from V and 7 bases from J, with 10 bases in between. Germline V lookup: CDR1 GTSNPN, CDR2 SVGIG (reference sequence). This CDR3 is built from 12 residues. For the CDR3, the DNA is TGTGCCTGGAAAGGGGTTAACGGGGAGCTGTTTTTT. Translation: CAWKGVNGELFF.

The chain employs TRBV19 and TRBJ2-7; 7 nucleotides align to TRBD1. From germline, CDR1 is LNHDA and CDR2 SQIVND (reference sequence). Unmatched junction bases numbered 6, after V lost 5 bases and J lost 5 bases. This CDR3 has 13 residues. The CDR3 DNA is TGTGCCAGTAGTTTCGACAGGGTTGACGAGCAGTACTTC. This codes for CASSFDRVDEQYF. Full variable domain (rest looked up from reference TRBV19 and TRBJ2-7): DGGITQSPKYLFRKEGQNVTLSCEQNLNHDAMYWYRQDPGQGLRLIYYSQIVNDFQKGDIAEGYSVSREKKESFPLTVTSAQKNPTAFYLCASSFDRVDEQYFGPGTRLTVT.

The chain combines TRBV6-2 or TRBV6-3 with TRBJ1-6; D remains unclear. V was shortened by 7 bases and J by 3 bases, with 7 bases between the two germline ends. The CDR3 consists of 13 residues. The germline gives CDR1 MNHEY, CDR2 SVGEGT. Here the CDR3 DNA reads TGTGCCAGCAACGGAAACTATAATTCACCCCTCCACTTT. Protein product: CASNGNYNSPLHF.

The CDR3 sequence: CASSLNEGNIQYF. The CDR3 coding sequence is TGTGCCAGCAGCTTAAACGAGGGGAACATTCAGTACTTC. The rearrangement links TRBV7-2 to TRBJ2-4; D possibly uses TRBD1 or TRBD2 (5 bases each). Deletions cut 2 bases from V and 7 bases from J, with 9 bases between. CDR1 and CDR2 from the germline V gene are SGHTA and FQGNSA. The CDR3 is made up of 13 amino acids.

The chain recombines TRBV12-3 or TRBV12-4 with TRBJ1-1, with TRBD1 as a possible D gene (5 bases). Trimming stripped 2 bases from V and 4 bases from J, with 11 bases between. This CDR3 region has 14 residues. The CDR3, as DNA: TGTGCCAGCAGTTTAAGGGGTGGAGGCACTGAAGCTTTCTTT. It encodes CASSLRGGGTEAFF.

V usage is TRBV10-1 and J usage is TRBJ2-1, with TRBD2 matching 7 bases. The CDR3 has 13 residues. Trimming at V came to 6 bases and at J to 9 bases, leaving 8 bases not matched to a gene. From germline, CDR1 is WNHNN and CDR2 SYGVQD (reference sequence). CDR3 amino acids: CASSGLGRSEQFF. Here the CDR3 DNA reads TGCGCCAGCAGCGGACTAGGGAGGAGTGAGCAGTTCTTC.